The 21 T cell receptor beta chains presented below share a single source sample, sequenced in a study of blood T cell repertoires in COVID-19 (dated by TCRdb to about 2020). Library prep was done by the immunoSEQ multiplex PCR assay. Held by TCRdb, this immuneACCESS table contains in-frame sequences only and omits some clones. Under half of the omission traces to an unresolved V gene where checked; the cause of the rest is unknown. The sample table lists about 180,000 clones, approximately 87% of them with a count of one. The ten largest clones represent approximately 18% of the sample. Sequencing was done on a sample of peripheral blood. All receptors come from an older person with COVID-19, enrolled during active disease.

The chain has TRBV19 and TRBJ2-7, with 7 bases lining up with TRBD2. With V trimmed by 3 bases and J by 3 bases, 11 bases remained unmatched. The CDR3 is 16 amino acids. Germline V CDR1 and CDR2: LNHDA, SQIVND (reference sequence). The CDR3 DNA reads TGTGCCAGTAGTATTCAGGGCGGGAGCCTTATCTACGAGCAGTACTTC. Translated, it gives CASSIQGGSLIYEQYF.

The V call is TRBV11-2, the J call TRBJ2-5; the D gene is possibly TRBD2 (5 bases). From germline, CDR1 is SGHAT and CDR2 FQNNGV. Deletions cut 5 bases from V and 3 bases from J, with 16 bases between. The CDR3 has 15 residues. The CDR3 DNA reads TGTGCCAGCAGCCAAAACCCAACTAGTAAAGAGACCCAGTACTTC. Translated, it gives CASSQNPTSKETQYF.

The chain combines TRBV7-2 with TRBJ1-3, with 9 bases aligning to TRBD1. The CDR3 spans 14 residues. V shed 7 bases, J shed 2 bases, and the junction held 3 bases outside the gene matches. Germline CDR1 is SGHTA and CDR2 is FQGNSA. The CDR3 nucleotides read TGTGCCAGCAAGACAGGGGGTCCTGGAAACACCATATATTTT. Translated: CASKTGGPGNTIYF. The full variable domain, rest sourced from reference TRBV7-2 and TRBJ1-3, is GAGVSQSPSNKVTEKGKDVELRCDPISGHTALYWYRQSLGQGLEFLIYFQGNSAPDKSGLPSDRFSAERTGGSVSTLTIQRTQQEDSAVYLCASKTGGPGNTIYFGEGSWLTVV.

The chain couples TRBV5-8 to TRBJ1-2, with TRBD1 identical over 7 bases. The CDR3 spans 14 residues. J lost 4 bases, V lost 1 base, and 4 bases had no gene match. Germline-derived CDR1 and CDR2 are SGHTS and YDEGEE. The CDR3 reads CASSLTGATYGYTF. Here the CDR3 DNA reads TGTGCCAGCAGCTTGACAGGGGCTACCTATGGCTACACCTTC.

The chain couples TRBV6-5 to TRBJ2-1, with TRBD2 matching 9 bases. The CDR3 runs 15 residues. Germline V gives CDR1 MNHEY, CDR2 SVGAGI. With V trimmed by 6 bases and J by 6 bases, 9 bases remained unmatched. The CDR3 DNA reads TGTGCCAGCAGCCTAGCTAGCGGGATCCCCAATGAGCAGTTCTTC. It translates to CASSLASGIPNEQFF.

The chain has TRBV18 and TRBJ1-1, with D possibly being TRBD1 (6 bases). Germline CDR1 is KGHSH and CDR2 is LQKENI. V lost 6 bases and J lost 1, with 9 bases in between. There are 13 residues in the CDR3. The CDR3 DNA is TGTGCCAGCTCGCGGACAGAGAACACTGAAGCTTTCTTT. This gives the protein CASSRTENTEAFF.

In this sample, this clone turned up once. CDR3 nucleotide sequence: TGTGCCAGCGCCCCAGGGCCGGGCTACAATGAGCAGTTCTTC. Amino acids: CASAPGPGYNEQFF. The chain carries TRBV28 and TRBJ2-1; possibly TRBD1 for D (5 bases). The germline V gene has CDR1 MDHEN and CDR2 SYDVKM. The CDR3 is 14 residues long. Trimming took off 8 bases at V and 3 bases at J, with 14 bases between the two ends.

The chain recombines TRBV7-2 with TRBJ2-7; possible D gene TRBD2, 5 bases. CDR1 is SGHTA, CDR2 FQGNSA, per germline. This CDR3 is built from 15 residues. Between the trimmed V and J ends, which lost 4 bases and 2 bases, there was a span of 15 bases. The CDR3 DNA sequence: TGTGCCAGCAGCTCGTCCATGGGAGTTGCCTACGAGCAGTACTTC. This sequence encodes CASSSSMGVAYEQYF.

This clone was observed once. The chain joins TRBV28 to TRBJ2-4, with TRBD2 identical over 9 bases. This CDR3 is built from 16 residues. Trimming cost V 5 bases and J 0 bases; bases outside gene matches: 5. The germline gives CDR1 MDHEN, CDR2 SYDVKM. For the CDR3, the DNA is TGTGCCAGCAGTGGGCTAGCGGGGTTAGCCAAAAACATTCAGTACTTC. Protein sequence: CASSGLAGLAKNIQYF.

The chain combines TRBV6-5 with TRBJ1-5; 11 bases are a match to TRBD1. The junction had 5 bases not matched to a gene; V was cut back by 9 bases and J by 7 bases. This CDR3 is 13 amino acids long. CDR1 is MNHEY and CDR2 is SVGAGI in the germline V gene. The CDR3 protein is CASGQGAEQPQHF. As DNA, the CDR3 is TGTGCCAGTGGACAGGGGGCGGAACAGCCCCAGCATTTT.

This clone was recorded only once. The chain employs TRBV9 and TRBJ2-7, with 12 bases fitting TRBD2. The CDR3 covers 15 residues. The junction had 9 bases not matched to a gene; V was cut back by 5 bases and J by 6 bases. Germline V lookup: CDR1 SGDLS, CDR2 YYNGEE. CDR3 in DNA: TGTGCCAGCAGTCATACGACTAGCGGGAGTTCCGAGCAGTACTTC. Protein: CASSHTTSGSSEQYF.

The chain uses TRBV27 and TRBJ2-1; 9 positions match TRBD2. Per germline, CDR1 MNHEY and CDR2 SMNVEV (reference sequence). Trimming took 6 bases from V and 10 from J; bases not matched to a gene: 10. The CDR3 totals 14 residues. CDR3 protein: CASRFAGGPGEQFF. In nucleotides, the CDR3 is TGTGCCAGCAGGTTTGCGGGGGGGCCAGGGGAGCAGTTCTTC.

The chain employs TRBV4-1 and TRBJ2-7; 8 bases match TRBD2. The ends lost 4 bases at V and 0 bases at J; junction bases unmatched: 5. The CDR3 extends over 15 amino acids. The germline gives CDR1 MGHRA, CDR2 YSYEKL. The CDR3 is CASSLESGSSYEQYF. The CDR3 region has the DNA TGCGCCAGCAGCCTAGAGAGCGGGAGCTCCTACGAGCAGTACTTC.

The chain uses TRBV28 and TRBJ1-2; no firm D call. V lost 7 bases and J 2 bases, leaving 11 bases between the germline ends. The CDR3 is made up of 13 amino acids. Looked up from germline, CDR1 is MDHEN and CDR2 is SYDVKM. The CDR3 protein is CASTLLTNYGYTF. The CDR3 nucleotides are TGTGCCAGCACCCTACTTACGAACTATGGCTACACCTTC.

The genes are TRBV30 and TRBJ2-1; no reliable D call. Trimming pared 3 bases from V and 4 bases from J, leaving 7 bases between. CDR1 and CDR2 (germline): GTSNPN, SVGIG (reference sequence). The CDR3 contains 12 residues. CDR3 sequence reads: CAWSDTYNEQFF. CDR3 DNA: TGTGCCTGGAGCGACACATACAATGAGCAGTTCTTC. Using reference TRBV30 and TRBJ2-1 for the parts outside the CDR3, the full variable domain is SQTIHQWPATLVQPVGSPLSLECTVEGTSNPNLYWYRQAAGRGLQLLFYSVGIGQISSEVPQNLSASRPQDRQFILSSKKLLLSDSGFYLCAWSDTYNEQFFGPGTRLTVL.

V is TRBV28 and J is TRBJ2-4; weak D call: TRBD1 (6 bases). Per germline, CDR1 MDHEN and CDR2 SYDVKM. V lost 5 bases and J lost 1, with 15 bases in between. CDR3 length: 16 amino acids. This CDR3 reads CASSPQGFRAKNIQYF. Here the CDR3 DNA reads TGTGCCAGCAGTCCACAGGGATTTCGTGCCAAAAACATTCAGTACTTC.

This chain connects TRBV4-2 to TRBJ2-1; 11 bases map to TRBD2. Trimming cost V 5 bases and J 0 bases; bases outside gene matches: 0. CDR1 LGHNA and CDR2 YNFKEQ come from the germline V gene. The CDR3 sequence is 15 residues long. DNA of the CDR3: TGTGCCAGCAGCACTAGCGGGAGCTCCTACAATGAGCAGTTCTTC. Its protein product is CASSTSGSSYNEQFF.

This clone was recorded only once. The chain is built from TRBV15 and TRBJ2-7; tentative D call: TRBD2 (6 bases). There are 13 residues in the CDR3. The germline V and J ends were trimmed by 3 bases and 1 base, with 7 bases remaining between them. Germline V gives CDR1 LNHNV, CDR2 YYDKDF (reference sequence). CDR3 bases: TGTGCCACCAGCAGCCGGGGGTCCTACGAGCAGTACTTC. Its protein product is CATSSRGSYEQYF.

The chain employs TRBV2 and TRBJ2-1; TRBD2 might be the D (5 bases). Trimming pared 7 bases from V and 12 bases from J, leaving 16 bases between. The CDR3 length is 12 residues. The germline V gene encodes CDR1 SNHLY and CDR2 FYNNEI. Written as DNA, the CDR3 is TGTGCCAGCAACCCGGGGTTGACCACGCAGTTCTTC. Translated: CASNPGLTTQFF.

The chain carries TRBV6-6 and TRBJ1-5, with D uncertain. V was clipped by 5 bases and J by 0 bases, with 11 bases between them. In germline, CDR1 is MNHNY, CDR2 SVGAGI (reference sequence). This CDR3 has 15 amino acids. CDR3 bases: TGTGCCAGCAGTGCGGGCTTCTATAGCAATCAGCCCCAGCATTTT. The encoded protein is CASSAGFYSNQPQHF.

V is TRBV29-1 and J is TRBJ1-1, with 8 bases identical to TRBD1. This CDR3 region has 11 residues. V lost 6 bases to trimming and J lost 6 bases; unmatched junction nucleotides: 3. Germline V gene lookup returns CDR1 SQVTM and CDR2 ANQGSEA. CDR3 loop: CSVDRVAEAFF. CDR3 DNA: TGCAGCGTGGACAGGGTGGCTGAAGCTTTCTTT. Complete variable domain (other parts from reference TRBV29-1 and TRBJ1-1): SAVISQKPSRDICQRGTSLTIQCQVDSQVTMMFWYRQQPGQSLTLIATANQGSEATYESGFVIDKFPISRPNLTFSTLTVSNMSPEDSSIYLCSVDRVAEAFFGQGTRLTVV.